This T cell receptor beta chain originates from a study of CXCR3-negative and CXCR3-positive naive CD8 T cells. The study, taken as a whole, reports: Relative to memory CD8+ cells, whose diversity was much lower, both naive subsets had comparably high diversity. Most assays were run on fresh PBMCs (CXCR3 expression partially decreased after cryopreservation). From TRB CDR3 properties, TCR strength was inferred; surface CD5 did not differ between naive subsets.

This CDR3 contains 11 residues. A remark on this clonotype: Its antigen is currently unknown.

It was by 5' RACE with UMI labels that the TRB cDNA libraries were prepared. From its re-call of the 5' RACE reads, TCRdb lists each CDR3 protein once, without DNA. This table holds 30,000 to 40,000 distinct CDR3 sequences. The sequence derives from a human donor in good health. Some clones in this sample may be carry-over from other donors' samples. Material: memory CD8+ T cells from blood. V gene TRBV12-3 or TRBV12-4 combines with J gene TRBJ2-1; the D call of TRBD1 rests on TCRdb alone, since no DNA is present to check it. The CDR3 sequence: CASGPGNEQFF.